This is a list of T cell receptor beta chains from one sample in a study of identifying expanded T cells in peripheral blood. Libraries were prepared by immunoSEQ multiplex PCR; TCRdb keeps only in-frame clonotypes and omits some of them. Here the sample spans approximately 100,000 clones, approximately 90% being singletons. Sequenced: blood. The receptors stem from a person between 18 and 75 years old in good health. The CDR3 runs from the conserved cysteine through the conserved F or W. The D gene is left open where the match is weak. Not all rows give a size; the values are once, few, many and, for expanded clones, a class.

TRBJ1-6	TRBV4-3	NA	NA	TGCGCCAGCAGCCAAGATCGGGGGTATAATTCACCCCTCCACTTT	CASSQDRGYNSPLHF
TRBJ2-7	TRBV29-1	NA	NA	TGCAGCGTTGATTTGGGTGGCTGGGGCGCGGGTGGGGAGCAGTACTTC	CSVDLGGWGAGGEQYF
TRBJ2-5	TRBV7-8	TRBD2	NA	TGTGCCAGCAGCTTAGGGGGGGGATTGGAGACCCAGTACTTC	CASSLGGGLETQYF
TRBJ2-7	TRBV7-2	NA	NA	TGTGCCAGCAGCTCCGACGCGCGGAGCTACGAGCAGTACTTC	CASSSDARSYEQYF
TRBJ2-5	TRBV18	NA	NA	TGTGCCAGCTCACCCCCGACCGGGGAGACCCAGTACTTC	CASSPPTGETQYF
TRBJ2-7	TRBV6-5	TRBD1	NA	TGTGCCAGCAGTCACAGGGGTGTCCACGAGCAGTACTTC	CASSHRGVHEQYF
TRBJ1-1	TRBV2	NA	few	TGTGCCAGCAGTGTGGGGACGAACACTGAAGCTTTCTTT	CASSVGTNTEAFF
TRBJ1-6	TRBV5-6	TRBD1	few	TGTGCCAGCAGCTGGTGGGACAGGGGCAAATCACCCCTCCACTTT	CASSWWDRGKSPLHF
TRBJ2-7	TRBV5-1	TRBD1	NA	TGCGCCAGCAGCTCGCCCGGGACAGGGGGCGCCGAGCAGTACTTC	CASSSPGTGGAEQYF
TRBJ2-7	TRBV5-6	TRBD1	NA	TGTGCCAGCAGCGGGTCCGGGACAGGCCTCTACGAGCAGTACTTC	CASSGSGTGLYEQYF
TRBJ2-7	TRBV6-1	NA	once	TGTGCCAGCAGTGAATCAGTTGGGGGCAGGGGTTTCAACGAGCAGTACTTC	CASSESVGGRGFNEQYF
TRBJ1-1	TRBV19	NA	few	TGTGCCAGTAGTATAGACGGGGGAGGGACTGAAGCTTTCTTT	CASSIDGGGTEAFF
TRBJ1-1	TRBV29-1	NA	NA	TGCAGCGTCATATACAGTATGAACACTGAAGCTTTCTTT	CSVIYSMNTEAFF
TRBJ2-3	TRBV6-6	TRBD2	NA	TGTGCCAGCAGTACGGGGGAGGGGATAGATACGCAGTATTTT	CASSTGEGIDTQYF
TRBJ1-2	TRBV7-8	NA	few	TGTGCCAGCAGCTTGGGGGAAATAGGCTATGGCTACACCTTC	CASSLGEIGYGYTF
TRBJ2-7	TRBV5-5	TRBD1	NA	TGTGCCAGCAGCTTGTCAGGGGGTGCGTACGAGCAGTACTTC	CASSLSGGAYEQYF
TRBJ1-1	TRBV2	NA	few	TGTGCCAGCACCTTGTGGGCGGGAAAGACTGAAGCTTTCTTT	CASTLWAGKTEAFF
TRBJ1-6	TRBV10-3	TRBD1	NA	TGTGGCATCAGTGATACAGGGGATAATTCACCCCTCCACTTT	CGISDTGDNSPLHF
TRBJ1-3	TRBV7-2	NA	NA	TGTGCCAGCAGCTTAGGGCCCGGAGACGCGGGTGGAAACACCATATATTTT	CASSLGPGDAGGNTIYF
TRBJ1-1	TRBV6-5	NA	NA	TGTGCCAGCAGTTACCGGGGGCTTATGACTGAAGCTTTCTTT	CASSYRGLMTEAFF
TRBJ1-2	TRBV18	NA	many	TGTGCCAGCTCACCCCAGGACGGAGTCGATGGCTACACCTTC	CASSPQDGVDGYTF
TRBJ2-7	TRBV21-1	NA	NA	TGTGCCAGCAGCAAGGAGGGATCAAGCTCCTACGAGCAGTACTTC	CASSKEGSSSYEQYF
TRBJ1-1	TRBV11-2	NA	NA	TGTGCCAGCAGCTCGCCGGGACAGAACACTGAAGCTTTCTTT	CASSSPGQNTEAFF
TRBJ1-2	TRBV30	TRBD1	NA	TGTGCCTGGGCCTCAGGGGGCAATGGCTACACCTTC	CAWASGGNGYTF
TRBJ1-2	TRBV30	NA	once	TGTGCCTGGTATAAGGGGGGCTACACCTTC	CAWYKGGYTF
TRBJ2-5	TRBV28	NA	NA	TGTGCCAGCAGTTTCGGGGACCAAGAGACCCAGTACTTC	CASSFGDQETQYF
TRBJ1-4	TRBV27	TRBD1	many	TGTGCCACCAGACAGGGTTCTAAACTGTTTTTT	CATRQGSKLFF
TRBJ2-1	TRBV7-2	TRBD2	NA	TGTGCCAGCAGCTCCCGGACTAGCGGGGGAAATGAGCAGTTCTTC	CASSSRTSGGNEQFF
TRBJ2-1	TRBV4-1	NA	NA	TGCGCCAGCAGCCAAGTCTTCCAGGGGGGCTACAATGAGCAGTTCTTC	CASSQVFQGGYNEQFF
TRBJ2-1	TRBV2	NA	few	TGTGCCAGCAGGATACAGGGCGATGAGCAGTTCTTC	CASRIQGDEQFF
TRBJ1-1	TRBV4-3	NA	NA	TGCGCCAGCAGCCAGGGAAGGTGGTCCACTGAAGCTTTCTTT	CASSQGRWSTEAFF
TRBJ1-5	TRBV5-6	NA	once	TGTGCCAGCAGCAGCTACGGGGTACAGCCCCAGCATTTT	CASSSYGVQPQHF
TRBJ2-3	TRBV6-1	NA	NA	TGTGCCAGCAGTGAAAATGGATTGGATACGCAGTATTTT	CASSENGLDTQYF
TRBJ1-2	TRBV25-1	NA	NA	TGTGCCAGCAGTGGCCCGGTGGACAGCTCCTATGGCTACACCTTC	CASSGPVDSSYGYTF
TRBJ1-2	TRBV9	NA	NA	TGTGCCAGCAGCGTAGGGAGGGCGGTGGACTATGGCTACACCTTC	CASSVGRAVDYGYTF
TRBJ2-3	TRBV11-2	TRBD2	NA	TGTGCCAGCAGCTACGACAAGCGGGGGAGCACAGATACGCAGTATTTT	CASSYDKRGSTDTQYF
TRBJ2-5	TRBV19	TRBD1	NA	TGTGCCAGTAGTGGGCTCACAGGGGGCGAGGAGACCCAGTACTTC	CASSGLTGGEETQYF
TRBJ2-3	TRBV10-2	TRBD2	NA	TGCGCCAGCAGTGTCGTAGCGGGGGGGCCGATAACAGATACGCAGTATTTT	CASSVVAGGPITDTQYF
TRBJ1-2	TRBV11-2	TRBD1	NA	TGTGCCAGCAGCTCTATCGGGACAGCTAGTTATGGCTACACCTTC	CASSSIGTASYGYTF
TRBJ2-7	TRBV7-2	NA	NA	TGTGCCAGCAGCCCCCGGGACCTTTACGAGCAGTACTTC	CASSPRDLYEQYF
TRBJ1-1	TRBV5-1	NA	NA	TGCGCCAGCAGCCAAGGACAGAGGAACACTGAAGCTTTCTTT	CASSQGQRNTEAFF
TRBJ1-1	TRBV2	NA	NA	TGTGCCAGCACCCTGGACGATGGCACTGAAGCTTTCTTT	CASTLDDGTEAFF
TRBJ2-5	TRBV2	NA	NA	TGTGCCAGCAGCCCGACTCTGGCCCAGTACTTC	CASSPTLAQYF
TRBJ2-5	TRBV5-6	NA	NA	TGTGCCAGCAGCCCGACAGTTGGGCAAGAGACCCAGTACTTC	CASSPTVGQETQYF
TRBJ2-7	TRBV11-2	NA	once	TGTGCCAGCAGCGTAGGGGTGCCCTACGAGCAGTACTTC	CASSVGVPYEQYF